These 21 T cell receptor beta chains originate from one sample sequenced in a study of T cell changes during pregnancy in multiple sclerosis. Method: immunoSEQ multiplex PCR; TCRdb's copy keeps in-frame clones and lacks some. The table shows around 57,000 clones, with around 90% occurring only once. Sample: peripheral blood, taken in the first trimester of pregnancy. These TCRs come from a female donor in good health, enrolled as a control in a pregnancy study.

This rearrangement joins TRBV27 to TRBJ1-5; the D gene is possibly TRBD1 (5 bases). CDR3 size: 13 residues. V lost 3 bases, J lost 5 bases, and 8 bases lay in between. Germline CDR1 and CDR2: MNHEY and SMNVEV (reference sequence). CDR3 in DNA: TGTGCCAGCAGTTTGGGGCCGGATCAGCCCCAGCATTTT. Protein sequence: CASSLGPDQPQHF.

DNA for the CDR3: TGTGCCAGCAGGATGGACAGAAGGGGTCCCTACGAGCAGTACTTC. Its translation is CASRMDRRGPYEQYF. This chain connects TRBV27 to TRBJ2-7, with D maybe TRBD1 (6 bases). This CDR3 comprises 15 residues. CDR1 MNHEY and CDR2 SMNVEV come from the germline V gene (reference sequence). V was shortened by 6 bases and J by 2 bases, with 17 bases between the two germline ends.

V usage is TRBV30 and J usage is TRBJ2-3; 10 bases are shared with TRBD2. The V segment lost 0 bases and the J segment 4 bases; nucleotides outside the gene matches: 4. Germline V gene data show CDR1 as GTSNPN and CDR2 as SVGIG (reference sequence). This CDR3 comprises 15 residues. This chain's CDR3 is CAWSVLSGGADTQYF. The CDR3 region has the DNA TGTGCCTGGAGTGTACTCAGCGGGGGGGCAGATACGCAGTATTTT. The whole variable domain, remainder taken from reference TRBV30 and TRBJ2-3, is SQTIHQWPATLVQPVGSPLSLECTVEGTSNPNLYWYRQAAGRGLQLLFYSVGIGQISSEVPQNLSASRPQDRQFILSSKKLLLSDSGFYLCAWSVLSGGADTQYFGPGTRLTVL.

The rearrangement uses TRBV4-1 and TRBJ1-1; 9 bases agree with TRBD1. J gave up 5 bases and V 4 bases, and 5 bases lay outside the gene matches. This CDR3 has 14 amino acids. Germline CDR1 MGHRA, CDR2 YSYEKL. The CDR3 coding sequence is TGCGCCAGCAGCCGGACAGGGGAGGGGACTGAAGCTTTCTTT. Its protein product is CASSRTGEGTEAFF.

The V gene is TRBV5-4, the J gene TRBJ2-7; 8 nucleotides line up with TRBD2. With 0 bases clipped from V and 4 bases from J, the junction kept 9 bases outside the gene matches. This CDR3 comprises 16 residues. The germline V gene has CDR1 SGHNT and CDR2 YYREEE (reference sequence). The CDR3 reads CASSLGRGGRRYEQYF. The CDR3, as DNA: TGTGCCAGCAGCTTGGGACGGGGGGGCCGTAGATACGAGCAGTACTTC.

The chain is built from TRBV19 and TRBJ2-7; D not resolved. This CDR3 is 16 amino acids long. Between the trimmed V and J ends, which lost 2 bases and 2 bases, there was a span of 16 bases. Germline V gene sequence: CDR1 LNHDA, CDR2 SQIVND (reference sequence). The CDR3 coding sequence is TGTGCCAGTAGTATAAATTGGCCAAGCGCTGCCTACGAGCAGTACTTC. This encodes CASSINWPSAAYEQYF.

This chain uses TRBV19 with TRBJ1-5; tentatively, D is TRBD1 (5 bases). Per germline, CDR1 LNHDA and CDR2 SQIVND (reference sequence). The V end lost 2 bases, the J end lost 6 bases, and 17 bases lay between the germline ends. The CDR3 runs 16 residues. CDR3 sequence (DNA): TGTGCCAGTAGTATACCCGGGGGAGGGACGGGTCAGCCCCAGCATTTT. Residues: CASSIPGGGTGQPQHF.

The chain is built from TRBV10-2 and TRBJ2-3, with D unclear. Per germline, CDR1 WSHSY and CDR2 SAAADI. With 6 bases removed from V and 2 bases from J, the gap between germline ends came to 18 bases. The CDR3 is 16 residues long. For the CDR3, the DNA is TGCGCCAGCAGCGCTTTTGGAGTAGCACTCACAGATACGCAGTATTTT. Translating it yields CASSAFGVALTDTQYF.

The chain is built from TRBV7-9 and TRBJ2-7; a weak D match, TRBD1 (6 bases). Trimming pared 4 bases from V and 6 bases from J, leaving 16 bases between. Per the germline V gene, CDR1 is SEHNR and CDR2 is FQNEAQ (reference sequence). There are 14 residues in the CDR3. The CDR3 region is CASSSATEQGEQYF. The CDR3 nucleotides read TGTGCCAGCAGCTCAGCAACCGAACAGGGCGAGCAGTACTTC. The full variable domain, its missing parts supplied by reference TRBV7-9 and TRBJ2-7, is DTGVSQNPRHKITKRGQNVTFRCDPISEHNRLYWYRQTLGQGPEFLTYFQNEAQLEKSRLLSDRFSAERPKGSFSTLEIQRTEQGDSAMYLCASSSATEQGEQYFGPGTRLTVT.

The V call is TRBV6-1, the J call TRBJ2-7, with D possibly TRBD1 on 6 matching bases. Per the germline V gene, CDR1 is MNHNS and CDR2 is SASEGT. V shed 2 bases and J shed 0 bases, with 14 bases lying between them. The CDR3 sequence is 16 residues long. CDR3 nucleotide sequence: TGTGCCAGCAGTGAATCAACAGGGACCCTCTCCTACGAGCAGTACTTC. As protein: CASSESTGTLSYEQYF.

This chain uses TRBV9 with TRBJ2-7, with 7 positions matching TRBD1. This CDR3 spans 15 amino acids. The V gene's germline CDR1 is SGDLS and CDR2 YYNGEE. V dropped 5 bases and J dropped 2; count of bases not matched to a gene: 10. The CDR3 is CASSLSIGTAYEQYF. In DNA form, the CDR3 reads TGTGCCAGCAGTCTGTCTATCGGGACAGCCTACGAGCAGTACTTC.

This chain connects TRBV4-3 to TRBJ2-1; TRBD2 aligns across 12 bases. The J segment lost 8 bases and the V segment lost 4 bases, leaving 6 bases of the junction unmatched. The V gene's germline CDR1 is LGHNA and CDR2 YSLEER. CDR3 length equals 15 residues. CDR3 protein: CASSPLAGGPHEQFF. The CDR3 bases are TGCGCCAGCAGCCCCCTAGCGGGGGGGCCGCATGAGCAGTTCTTC.

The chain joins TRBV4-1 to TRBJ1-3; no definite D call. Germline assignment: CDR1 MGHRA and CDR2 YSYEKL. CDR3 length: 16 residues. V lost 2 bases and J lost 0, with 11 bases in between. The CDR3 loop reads CASSQYGVTSGNTIYF. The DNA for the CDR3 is TGCGCCAGCAGCCAATACGGAGTCACCTCTGGAAACACCATATATTTT.

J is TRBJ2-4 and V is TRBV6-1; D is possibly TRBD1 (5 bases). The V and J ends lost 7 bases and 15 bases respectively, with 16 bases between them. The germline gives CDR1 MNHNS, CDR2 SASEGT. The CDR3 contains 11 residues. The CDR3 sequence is CASTGHSSAYF. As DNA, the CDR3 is TGTGCCAGCACAGGGCATTCTTCGGCGTACTTC.

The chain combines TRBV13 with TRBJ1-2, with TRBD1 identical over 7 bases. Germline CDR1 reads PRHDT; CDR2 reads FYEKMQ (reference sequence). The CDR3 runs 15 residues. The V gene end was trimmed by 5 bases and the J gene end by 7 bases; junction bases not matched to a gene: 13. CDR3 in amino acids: CASSLRDRVVSGYTF. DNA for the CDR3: TGTGCCAGCAGCCTGCGAGACAGGGTAGTCTCTGGCTACACCTTC.

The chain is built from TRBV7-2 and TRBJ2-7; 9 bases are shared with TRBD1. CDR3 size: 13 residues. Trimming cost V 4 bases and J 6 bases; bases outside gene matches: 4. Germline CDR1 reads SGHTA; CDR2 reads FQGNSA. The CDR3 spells CASSSRQGGEQYF. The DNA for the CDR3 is TGTGCCAGCAGCTCCCGACAGGGGGGCGAGCAGTACTTC.

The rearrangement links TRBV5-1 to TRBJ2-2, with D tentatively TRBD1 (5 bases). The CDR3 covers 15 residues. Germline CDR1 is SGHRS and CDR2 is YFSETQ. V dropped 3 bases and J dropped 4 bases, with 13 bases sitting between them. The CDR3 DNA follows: TGCGCCAGCAGCTCAAAGCTAGGGGTCACCGGGGAGCTGTTTTTT. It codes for CASSSKLGVTGELFF.

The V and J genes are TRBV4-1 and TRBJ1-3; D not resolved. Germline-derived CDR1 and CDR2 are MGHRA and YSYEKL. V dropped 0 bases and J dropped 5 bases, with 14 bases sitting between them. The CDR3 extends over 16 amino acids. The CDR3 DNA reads TGCGCCAGCAGCCAAGATCGAGCAGGCAACAGAAACACCATATATTTT. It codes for CASSQDRAGNRNTIYF.

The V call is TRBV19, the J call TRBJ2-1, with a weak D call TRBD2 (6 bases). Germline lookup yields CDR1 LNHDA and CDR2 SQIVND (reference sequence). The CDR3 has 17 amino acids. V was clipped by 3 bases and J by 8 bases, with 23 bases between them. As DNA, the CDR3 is TGTGCCAGTAGTATGCGGGGCCCTGCTGCCGCTGGAGATGAGCAGTTCTTC. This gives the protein CASSMRGPAAAGDEQFF.

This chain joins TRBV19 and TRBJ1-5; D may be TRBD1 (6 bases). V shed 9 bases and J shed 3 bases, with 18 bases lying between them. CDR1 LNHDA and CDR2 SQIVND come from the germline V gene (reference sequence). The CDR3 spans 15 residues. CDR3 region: CASRLGQINNQPQHF. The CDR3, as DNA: TGTGCCAGCAGACTTGGACAGATCAACAATCAGCCCCAGCATTTT.

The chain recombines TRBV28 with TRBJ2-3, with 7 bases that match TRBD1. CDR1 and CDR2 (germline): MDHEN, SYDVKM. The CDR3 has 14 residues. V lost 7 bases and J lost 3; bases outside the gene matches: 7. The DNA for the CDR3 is TGTGCCAGCACGCTGGCAGGGGGAACAGATACGCAGTATTTT. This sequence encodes CASTLAGGTDTQYF.